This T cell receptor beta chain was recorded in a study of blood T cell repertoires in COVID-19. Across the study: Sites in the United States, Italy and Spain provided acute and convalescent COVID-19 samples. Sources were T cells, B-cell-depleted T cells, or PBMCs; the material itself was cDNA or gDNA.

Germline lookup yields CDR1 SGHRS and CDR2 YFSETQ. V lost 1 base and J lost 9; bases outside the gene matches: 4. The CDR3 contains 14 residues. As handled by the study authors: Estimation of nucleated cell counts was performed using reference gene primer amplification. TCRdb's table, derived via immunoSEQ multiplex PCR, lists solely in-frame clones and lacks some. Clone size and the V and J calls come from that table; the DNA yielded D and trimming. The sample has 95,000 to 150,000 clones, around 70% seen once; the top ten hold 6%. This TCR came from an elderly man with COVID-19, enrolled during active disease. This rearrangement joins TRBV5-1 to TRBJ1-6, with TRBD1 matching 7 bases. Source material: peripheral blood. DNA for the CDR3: TGCGCCAGCAGCTTGCAGGGGGGAATTTCACCCCTCCACTTT. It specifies CASSLQGGISPLHF.